The 12 T cell receptor beta chains given below trace back to one sample, sequenced in a study of blood T cell repertoires in COVID-19. Profiling relied on immunoSEQ multiplex PCR, and the TCRdb table lists in-frame clones only, not all of them. Of about 500,000 clones listed, 70% to 90% are singletons. Sequenced input: peripheral blood. Source of these receptors: a woman aged 45-59 years with COVID-19, enrolled during active disease.

This chain joins TRBV9 and TRBJ2-3; TRBD1 agrees at 7 bases. The ends lost 0 bases at V and 5 bases at J; junction bases unmatched: 6. This CDR3 region has 15 residues. CDR1 and CDR2 from the germline V gene are SGDLS and YYNGEE. The CDR3 sequence is CASSVGYRGGDTQYF. DNA for the CDR3: TGTGCCAGCAGCGTAGGTTACAGGGGTGGAGATACGCAGTATTTT.

For the CDR3, the DNA is TGTGCCAGCAGTTTATCTCCCTATGGCTACACCTTC. Its protein is CASSLSPYGYTF. The chain links TRBV28 to TRBJ1-2; no clear D. The length of the CDR3 is 12 residues. CDR1 MDHEN and CDR2 SYDVKM come from the germline V gene. Trimming cost V 1 base and J 4 bases, with 4 bases left between them.

The J gene is TRBJ2-3, the V gene TRBV2; no definite D call. V lost 7 bases and J 6 bases, leaving 8 bases between the germline ends. There are 11 residues in the CDR3. Germline V gene sequence: CDR1 SNHLY, CDR2 FYNNEI. As DNA, the CDR3 is TGTGCCAGCACCTACGGGGATACGCAGTATTTT. Protein: CASTYGDTQYF.

This chain uses TRBV28 with TRBJ2-5; a weak D match, TRBD2 (6 bases). The CDR3 has 16 amino acids. Trimming took off 6 bases at V and 2 bases at J, with 19 bases between the two ends. The V gene's germline CDR1 is MDHEN and CDR2 SYDVKM. CDR3 nucleotides: TGTGCCAGCAGGACGCGGAGGGCTCGGAGACAAGAGACCCAGTACTTC. It specifies CASRTRRARRQETQYF.

The V gene is TRBV21-1, the J gene TRBJ1-3. TRBV21-1 is a listed pseudogene. The CDR3 runs 17 residues. The CDR3 sequence is CASSKLSGRVTRNTIYF. The DNA of the CDR3 is TGTGCCAGCAGCAAACTCTCTGGGAGAGTAACGAGAAACACCATATATTTT.

This chain connects TRBV4-2 to TRBJ2-7; 8 bases agree with TRBD1. CDR3 length: 17 residues. CDR1 and CDR2 (germline): LGHNA, YNFKEQ. V lost 3 bases and J lost 6; bases outside the gene matches: 16. The CDR3 DNA sequence: TGTGCCAGCAGCCACCTATATCAGGGGGCGCTTGATGGCGAGCAGTACTTC. Translation gives CASSHLYQGALDGEQYF.

In nucleotides, the CDR3 is TGTGCCAGTAGTACCGTAGCGGGGGGCACCGGGGAGCTGTTTTTT. This translates into CASSTVAGGTGELFF. The J gene is TRBJ2-2, the V gene TRBV19; TRBD2 agrees at 10 bases. This CDR3 is 15 amino acids long. V lost 4 bases, J lost 4 bases, and 3 bases stayed unmatched. CDR1 and CDR2 from the germline V gene are LNHDA and SQIVND (reference sequence).

Comments on this clone: Other DNA sequences within the sample encode an identical CDR3. This CDR3 reads CATSEGGTDTQYF. The CDR3 DNA follows: TGTGCCACCAGTGAAGGAGGCACAGATACGCAGTATTTT. The chain employs TRBV24-1 and TRBJ2-3; D is ambiguous. The V end lost 4 bases, the J end lost 1 base, and 5 bases lay between the germline ends. Germline lookup yields CDR1 KGHDR and CDR2 SFDVKD. The CDR3 length is 13 residues.

V gene TRBV27 combines with J gene TRBJ2-7; D is perhaps TRBD2 (7 bases). CDR1 and CDR2 (germline): MNHEY, SMNVEV (reference sequence). CDR3 length: 15 amino acids. V lost 6 bases and J lost 1, with 16 bases in between. CDR3 bases: TGTGCCAGCAGCCTGGGGGGGGCGCTGTCCTACGAGCAGTACTTC. Amino acids: CASSLGGALSYEQYF.

This chain connects TRBV6-5 to TRBJ1-1; 8 bases fit TRBD1. Unmatched junction bases numbered 8, after V lost 4 bases and J lost 10 bases. In germline, CDR1 is MNHEY, CDR2 SVGAGI. This CDR3 contains 13 residues. CDR3 protein: CASSSTGGSGAFF. For the CDR3, the DNA is TGTGCCAGCAGTTCCACAGGGGGGAGTGGAGCTTTCTTT.

The table lists this clone with a count of one. The chain employs TRBV19 and TRBJ1-6, with D unresolved. This CDR3 has 15 amino acids. V lost 6 bases, J lost 7 bases, and 16 bases lay in between. The germline CDR1 and CDR2 sequences are LNHDA and SQIVND (reference sequence). This CDR3 is CASRTVGESNSPLHF. The CDR3 bases are TGTGCCAGTAGGACGGTCGGGGAAAGCAATTCACCCCTCCACTTT.

The gene calls are TRBV9 and TRBJ1-6; no reliable D call. Germline CDR1 is SGDLS and CDR2 is YYNGEE. Trimming cost V 4 bases and J 8 bases, with 13 bases left between them. The CDR3 has 14 amino acids. CDR3 nucleotides: TGTGCCAGCAGCCTTTGGGCCCAGGATTCACCCCTCCACTTT. It translates to CASSLWAQDSPLHF.